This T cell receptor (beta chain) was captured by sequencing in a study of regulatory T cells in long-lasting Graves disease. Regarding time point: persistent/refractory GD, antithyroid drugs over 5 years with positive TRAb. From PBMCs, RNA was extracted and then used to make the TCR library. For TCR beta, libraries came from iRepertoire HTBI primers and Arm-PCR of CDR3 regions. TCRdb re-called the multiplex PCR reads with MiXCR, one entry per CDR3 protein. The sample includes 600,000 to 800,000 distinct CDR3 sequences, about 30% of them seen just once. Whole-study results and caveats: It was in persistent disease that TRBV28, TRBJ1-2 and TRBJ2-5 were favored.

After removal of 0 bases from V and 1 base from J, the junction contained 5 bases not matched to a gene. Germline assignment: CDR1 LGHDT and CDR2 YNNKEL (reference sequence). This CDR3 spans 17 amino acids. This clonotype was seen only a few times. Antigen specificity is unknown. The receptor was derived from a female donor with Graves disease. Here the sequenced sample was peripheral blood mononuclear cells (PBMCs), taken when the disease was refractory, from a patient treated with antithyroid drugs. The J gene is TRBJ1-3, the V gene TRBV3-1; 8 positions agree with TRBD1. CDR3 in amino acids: CASSQDPNRGSGNTIYF. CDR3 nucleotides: TGTGCCAGCAGCCAAGATCCAAACAGGGGGTCTGGAAACACCATATATTTT.